The entry below describes one T cell receptor beta chain. After extraction with the RNeasy kit, roughly 0.45 to 1 ug of the RNA was reverse transcribed using random hexamers. A multiplex approach, immunoSEQ multiplex PCR, amplified TCR beta CDR3 across 54 Vbeta and 13 Jbeta. TCRdb recomputed calls from the immunoSEQ multiplex PCR reads with MiXCR, one row per CDR3 protein. The sample has approximately 230,000 distinct CDR3 sequences; 93% are singletons. These data come from a study of CD8 T cells in Susac syndrome. This TCR derives from a human donor with multiple sclerosis. The sample taken for sequencing was CD4+ T cells from PBMCs.

DNA of the CDR3: TGTGCCAGTACTCAACCGGGACCTTCACTCGGGGGAGATACGCAGTATTTT. Protein product: CASTQPGPSLGGDTQYF. The gene calls are TRBV19 and TRBJ2-3, with a weak D call TRBD2 (6 bases). Germline V gene sequence: CDR1 LNHDA, CDR2 SQIVND (reference sequence). The CDR3 runs 17 residues. Trimming left V 7 bases short and J 5 bases short, with 25 bases between.